The 15 T cell receptor beta chains below were found in one sample sequenced in a study of CD8+CD57+ T cells in acquired aplastic anemia. Template material for TCR beta VDJ and CDR3 profiling consisted of genomic DNA. Each CDR3 protein gets one entry after TCRdb re-called the reads with MiXCR. Seen here are 400,000 to 600,000 distinct CDR3 sequences, around 33% observed once, and the top ten hold around 0.82%. Patients chosen for sequencing had shown CD8+CD57+ cell expansion by flow cytometry. The sequencing input was sorted CD4+, CD8+, or CD8+CD57+ T cells (not recorded which) from PBMCs. The source is a human donor with aplastic anemia.

Note on this clonotype: One end of the junction does not line up with germline, which may come from a read error. The chain uses TRBV24-1 and TRBJ1-6; D remains ambiguous. This CDR3 is built from 17 residues. Germline values: CDR1 KGHDR, CDR2 SFDVKD. The CDR3 DNA is TGTGCCAGCAGTTTACGTGGTATAGTCCAGTTTAATTCACCCCTCCACTTT. Translation: CASSLRGIVQFNSPLHF.

This sequence joins TRBV25-1 and TRBJ2-3; D is ambiguous. The length of the CDR3 is 13 residues. CDR1 and CDR2 from the germline V gene are MGHDK and SYGVNS. V was trimmed by 4 bases and J by 3 bases, leaving 8 bases between them. CDR3 region: CASSVQITDTQYF. The CDR3 region has the DNA TGTGCCAGCAGTGTTCAGATTACAGATACGCAGTATTTT. The full variable domain, in which reference TRBV25-1 and TRBJ2-3 provide the parts outside the CDR3, is EADIYQTPRYLVIGTGKKITLECSQTMGHDKMYWYQQDPGMELHLIHYSYGVNSTEKGDLSSESTVSRIRTEHFPLTLESARPSHTSQYLCASSVQITDTQYFGPGTRLTVL.

This clonotype was counted many times. A junction end diverges from the germline sequence, so it may reflect a read error. This chain connects TRBV7-7 to TRBJ2-7, with 7 bases lining up with TRBD1. The CDR3 is made up of 14 amino acids. Germline assignment: CDR1 SSHAT and CDR2 FNYEAQ (reference sequence). The CDR3 region is CASSATTGSHEQYF. CDR3 bases: TGTGCTAGCAGCGCCACGACAGGGTCCCACGAGCAGTACTTC.

The chain combines TRBV5-1 with TRBJ2-5; TRBD2 aligns across 10 bases. The germline V gene has CDR1 SGHRS and CDR2 YFSETQ. CDR3 length: 15 residues. V shed 3 bases, J shed 5 bases, and the junction held 7 bases outside the gene matches. CDR3 sequence (DNA): TGCGCCAGCAGCTCTAGCGGGAGTCAGGGGGAGACCCAGTACTTC. Protein: CASSSSGSQGETQYF.

In DNA form, the CDR3 reads TGTGCCAGCAGTTACTCGAAAGGACAGTCCAATGAGCAGTTCTTC. This codes for CASSYSKGQSNEQFF. The J gene is TRBJ2-1, the V gene TRBV6-8, with a weak D call TRBD1 (6 bases). V lost 0 bases, J lost 6 bases, and 12 bases lay in between. The CDR3 sequence is 15 residues long. Germline V CDR1 and CDR2: MNHGY, SAAAGT.

This chain uses TRBV6-5 with TRBJ2-1; 7 bases are shared with TRBD2. The CDR3 has 13 residues. The trim removed 2 bases at V and 7 bases at J, leaving 2 bases unmatched. From germline, CDR1 is MNHEY and CDR2 SVGAGI. The CDR3 DNA sequence: TGTGCCAGCAGTTACCTGGGGGGGAATGAGCAGTTCTTC. Translation: CASSYLGGNEQFF.

This clonotype has a count of ten or more. This chain joins TRBV19 and TRBJ1-1; D is unclear. Deletions cut 2 bases from V and 0 bases from J, with 7 bases between. Germline V lookup: CDR1 LNHDA, CDR2 SQIVND (reference sequence). The CDR3 is made up of 14 amino acids. The CDR3 nucleotides are TGTGCCAGTAGTATACAACGTCTGAACACTGAAGCTTTCTTT. Encoded protein: CASSIQRLNTEAFF.

At least ten counts were recorded for this clonotype. The rearrangement joins TRBV7-2 to TRBJ2-3, with 8 positions matching TRBD1. With 5 bases clipped from V and 1 base from J, the junction kept 2 bases outside the gene matches. Germline-derived CDR1 and CDR2 are SGHTA and FQGNSA. CDR3 length: 14 amino acids. The CDR3 DNA reads TGTGCCAGCAGCGACAGGGGCCGCACAGATACGCAGTATTTT. It is translated as CASSDRGRTDTQYF.

The V and J genes are TRBV27 and TRBJ1-5; 7 bases are a match to TRBD1. The CDR3 consists of 17 residues. J lost 2 bases, V lost 5 bases, and 12 bases had no gene match. Germline values: CDR1 MNHEY, CDR2 SMNVEV (reference sequence). In nucleotides, the CDR3 is TGTGCCAGCAGTCGGGACAGCCCTAATTGGGGCAATCAGCCCCAGCATTTT. Amino acid sequence: CASSRDSPNWGNQPQHF.

This clonotype was seen ten or more times. The chain uses TRBV7-2 and TRBJ1-2; unclear D gene. Between the trimmed V and J ends, which lost 2 bases and 4 bases, there was a span of 14 bases. Germline V lookup: CDR1 SGHTA, CDR2 FQGNSA. The CDR3 consists of 15 residues. The CDR3 region is CASSLSSLGFYGYTF. CDR3 bases: TGTGCCAGCAGCTTAAGTTCACTCGGGTTCTATGGCTACACCTTC.

This clonotype was seen many times. The chain has TRBV11-2 and TRBJ2-3; possibly TRBD2 for D (5 bases). The V end lost 6 bases, the J end lost 0 bases, and 13 bases lay between the germline ends. Germline assignment: CDR1 SGHAT and CDR2 FQNNGV. The CDR3 is made up of 15 amino acids. The CDR3 coding sequence is TGTGCCAGCAGGATAGTGACTACCAGCACAGATACGCAGTATTTT. Its translation is CASRIVTTSTDTQYF.

The V gene is TRBV3-1, the J gene TRBJ1-3, with unresolved D. The V gene's germline CDR1 is LGHDT and CDR2 YNNKEL (reference sequence). This CDR3 region has 13 residues. V was trimmed by 6 bases and J by 0 bases, leaving 6 bases between them. CDR3 DNA: TGTGCCAGCAGACAGTCCTCTGGAAACACCATATATTTT. Amino acid sequence: CASRQSSGNTIYF.

V usage is TRBV10-1 and J usage is TRBJ2-6; TRBD1 matches at 12 bases. The CDR3 consists of 17 residues. Germline CDR1 and CDR2: WNHNN and SYGVQD (reference sequence). The trim removed 7 bases at V and 2 bases at J, leaving 6 bases unmatched. The CDR3 sequence is CASNRDRGRPGANVLTF. The CDR3 coding sequence is TGCGCCAGCAACCGGGACAGGGGGCGCCCTGGGGCCAACGTCCTGACTTTC.

This clonotype has a handful of counts. This chain joins TRBV5-1 and TRBJ2-7, with TRBD1 identical over 7 bases. Per germline, CDR1 SGHRS and CDR2 YFSETQ. The trim removed 3 bases at V and 1 base at J, leaving 4 bases unmatched. The CDR3 is made up of 14 amino acids. The CDR3 protein is CASSYGDRSYEQYF. The CDR3 nucleotides read TGCGCCAGCAGCTACGGGGACAGATCCTACGAGCAGTACTTC.

In this sample, this clonotype turned up many times. This chain joins TRBV10-3 and TRBJ1-2, with TRBD1 matching 9 bases. After removal of 7 bases from V and 2 bases from J, the junction contained 17 bases not matched to a gene. Per the germline V gene, CDR1 is ENHRY and CDR2 is SYGVKD. This CDR3 has 18 amino acids. The CDR3 is CAITSLGLPGQGNYGYTF. Here the CDR3 DNA reads TGTGCCATCACCTCGTTGGGTCTACCGGGACAGGGCAACTATGGCTACACCTTC.